Following are 3 T cell receptor beta chains from one sample sequenced in a study of early T cells in non-severe SARS-CoV-2 infection. TCRdb itself ran the 5' RACE reads through MiXCR, one entry per CDR3 protein. The table has 100,000 to 130,000 distinct CDR3 sequences, over 8.5% seen once. The specimen was whole blood. The receptors derive from an adult who was a healthcare worker with PCR-confirmed SARS-CoV-2 infection or an uninfected control (not recorded which).

The table lists this clonotype with many counts. J is TRBJ1-1 and V is TRBV14; D gene uncertain. The CDR3 has 14 amino acids. Trimming took off 0 bases at V and 0 bases at J, with 5 bases between the two ends. Germline CDR1 is SGHDN and CDR2 is FVKESK. The CDR3 region is CASSQDTVNTEAFF. The CDR3 DNA is TGTGCCAGCAGCCAAGATACCGTGAACACTGAAGCTTTCTTT.

The chain joins TRBV18 to TRBJ2-1; D may be TRBD2 (5 bases). CDR3 size: 14 residues. V was cut by 0 bases and J by 4 bases, with 7 bases left in between. From germline, CDR1 is KGHSH and CDR2 LQKENI. The CDR3 nucleotides are TGTGCCAGCTCACCACCGAGGGAGTACAATGAGCAGTTCTTC. The encoded protein is CASSPPREYNEQFF.

This clonotype was counted a few times. The gene calls are TRBV20-1 and TRBJ2-7; D perhaps matches TRBD2 (5 bases). V was cut by 0 bases and J by 4 bases, with 16 bases left in between. The germline CDR1 and CDR2 sequences are DFQATT and SNEGSKA (reference sequence). The CDR3 runs to 15 residues. CDR3 region: CSARDRRSGAYEQYF. The CDR3, as DNA: TGCAGTGCTAGAGATCGTCGCAGCGGAGCATACGAGCAGTACTTC.